This is a list of T cell receptor beta chains from one sample in a study of response to subunit inactivated influenza vaccine. TCRdb fed the RT-PCR reads into MiXCR, producing one record per CDR3 protein. The table records hundreds of thousands of distinct CDR3 sequences, 15% to 19% of them present only once. Source: PBMCs from blood, taken approximately 12 days after vaccination. These receptor sequences come from a man aged 45-65 years who received an inactivated influenza vaccine. CDR3s include the opening cysteine and the closing phenylalanine or tryptophan. The D gene is left open where the match is weak. Clone size, where shown, is once, few, many, or a class for clones that have expanded.

len	abundance	j_gene	d_gene	v_gene	CDR3aa	CDR3nt
12	.	TRBJ2-1	.	TRBV20-1	CSAREGGGEQFF	TGCAGTGCTAGAGAAGGGGGGGGTGAGCAGTTCTTC
12	many	TRBJ2-1	TRBD1	TRBV12-3/TRBV12-4	CASSQGAGEQFF	TGTGCCAGCAGTCAGGGGGCGGGTGAGCAGTTCTTC
18	.	TRBJ2-5	TRBD1	TRBV10-3	CAISESSGWGQGAKTQYF	TGTGCCATCAGTGAGTCATCCGGGTGGGGACAGGGGGCAAAGACCCAGTACTTC
17	.	TRBJ2-7	.	TRBV5-1	CASSVGSRGRGHPEQYF	TGCGCCAGCAGCGTGGGGTCCCGAGGCAGGGGTCACCCCGAGCAGTACTTC
15	few	TRBJ2-2	.	TRBV10-2	CASTQFRGNTGELFF	TGCGCCAGCACCCAGTTCCGGGGGAACACCGGGGAGCTGTTTTTT
13	few	TRBJ1-2	TRBD1	TRBV2	CASRTTGNSGYTF	TGTGCCAGCAGGACGACAGGGAACAGTGGCTACACCTTC
17	.	TRBJ2-3	.	TRBV4-1	CASSSWVRGQITDMQYF	TGCGCCAGCAGTTCCTGGGTGCGGGGGCAAATCACAGATATGCAGTATTTT
14	.	TRBJ2-1	TRBD2	TRBV6-1	CASLILADYNEQFF	TGTGCCAGCCTAATACTAGCGGATTACAATGAGCAGTTCTTC
14	few	TRBJ2-5	.	TRBV10-2	CASSQGQYQETQYF	TGCGCCAGCTCTCAAGGACAGTATCAAGAGACCCAGTACTTC
16	few	TRBJ2-7	TRBD2	TRBV11-2	CASSLPRLAGAYEQYF	TGTGCCAGCAGCTTACCTCGACTAGCGGGGGCCTACGAGCAGTACTTC
14	few	TRBJ1-2	TRBD1	TRBV6-1	CASSGTGIAYGYTF	TGTGCCAGCTCCGGGACAGGGATAGCCTATGGCTACACCTTC
13	many	TRBJ2-7	.	TRBV6-2/TRBV6-3	CASSYSERREQYF	TGTGCCAGCAGTTACTCCGAGAGGCGCGAGCAGTACTTC
13	few	TRBJ2-1	.	TRBV20-1	CSARDLPSNEQFF	TGCAGTGCTAGAGACCTACCAAGCAATGAGCAGTTCTTC
16	.	TRBJ2-1	TRBD1	TRBV7-9	CASSARQGLTYNEQFF	TGTGCCAGCAGCGCCAGACAGGGCCTAACCTACAATGAGCAGTTCTTC
14	.	TRBJ2-4	.	TRBV12-3/TRBV12-4	CASSFRGGGNIQYF	TGTGCCAGCAGTTTCAGAGGGGGAGGAAACATTCAGTACTTC
13	few	TRBJ2-2	TRBD2	TRBV7-9	CASSLTSDGELFF	TGTGCCAGCAGCCTTACTAGCGACGGGGAGCTGTTTTTT
12	many	TRBJ2-1	.	TRBV5-1	CASSLGHNEQFF	TGCGCCAGCAGCTTAGGCCACAATGAGCAGTTCTTC
15	.	TRBJ2-1	.	TRBV6-5	CASSYSPSGYNEQFF	TGTGCCAGCAGTTACTCACCTTCGGGTTACAATGAGCAGTTCTTC
15	many	TRBJ2-7	TRBD1	TRBV12-3/TRBV12-4	CASSRPGQGSYEQYF	TGTGCCAGCAGTCGACCGGGACAGGGGTCCTACGAGCAGTACTTC
14	many	TRBJ2-3	.	TRBV2	CASSEGQRWDTQYF	TGTGCCAGCAGTGAGGGGCAGAGGTGGGATACGCAGTATTTT
15	few	TRBJ2-5	.	TRBV7-9	CASSLGLHIGETQYF	TGTGCCAGCAGCTTAGGACTCCATATTGGGGAGACCCAGTACTTC
18	.	TRBJ2-1	TRBD2	TRBV6-5	CASSYLLRGSGSSNEQFF	TGTGCCAGCAGTTATCTCCTCCGGGGTAGCGGGAGTAGTAATGAGCAGTTCTTC
14	.	TRBJ2-5	.	TRBV5-4	CASSPAQGLETQYF	TGTGCCAGCAGCCCAGCGCAGGGTTTGGAGACCCAGTACTTC
16	few	TRBJ2-3	.	TRBV28	CASSLGDRRGTDTQYF	TGTGCCAGCAGTTTGGGCGATCGTAGGGGCACAGATACGCAGTATTTT
15	few	TRBJ2-7	TRBD2	TRBV6-5	CASSYSWGRAYEQYF	TGTGCCAGCAGTTACTCTTGGGGGAGGGCCTACGAGCAGTACTTC